The sequence of this T cell receptor beta chain was determined in a study of blood T cell repertoires in COVID-19. In the study overall: Spain, Italy and the United States supplied samples that represented acute and convalescent COVID-19. Sources were T cells, B-cell-depleted T cells, or PBMCs; the material itself was cDNA or gDNA.

A few counts support this clone. CDR1 is MNHEY, CDR2 SMNVEV, per germline (reference sequence). This CDR3 comprises 18 residues. The V and J ends lost 3 bases and 0 bases respectively, with 17 bases between them. How the authors handled the data: Amplification of reference gene primers was used by the study to estimate nucleated cell counts. Assay: immunoSEQ multiplex PCR; the TCRdb copy retains only in-frame clones and omits some. The V and J calls and clone size are taken from that table; D and trimming were inferred from the DNA. The profile shows roughly 71,000 clones, 80% of them singletons. The specimen was peripheral blood. This TCR was recovered from a man in his 70s who had recovered from COVID-19. V usage is TRBV27 and J usage is TRBJ2-2; D is uncertain. In nucleotides, the CDR3 is TGTGCCAGCAGTTTCGATCTTGGGCGCTATCCGAACACCGGGGAGCTGTTTTTT. Its translation: CASSFDLGRYPNTGELFF.